A selection of T cell receptor beta chains follows, all from one sample in a study of cytomegalovirus exposure and HLA in healthy donors. Sequencing was performed with immunoSEQ multiplex PCR; in TCRdb, only in-frame clones are kept and a portion is missing. The data contain some 93,000 clones, around 84% of them singletons. Sequenced: PBMCs. These receptor sequences come from a woman between 40 and 55 years old in good health and CMV-seronegative. The CDR3 runs from the conserved cysteine through the conserved F or W. The D gene is left open where the match is weak. For some rows the clone size is stated as once, few or many, or as a class when expanded; others skip it.

D gene | J gene | CDR3 length | V gene | clone size | CDR3 protein | CDR3 DNA
NA | TRBJ2-2 | 15 | TRBV19 | NA | CASSRWREETGELFF | TGTGCCAGTAGTAGGTGGAGGGAAGAGACCGGGGAGCTGTTTTTT
NA | TRBJ1-4 | 14 | TRBV7-3 | NA | CASSPGGAGEKLFF | TGTGCCAGCAGCCCAGGCGGGGCGGGTGAAAAACTGTTTTTT
NA | TRBJ2-5 | 14 | TRBV5-1 | NA | CASSPGAAVETQYF | TGCGCCAGCAGCCCGGGAGCAGCGGTGGAGACCCAGTACTTC
TRBD2 | TRBJ2-5 | 13 | TRBV15 | NA | CATSRDRLAGLYF | TGTGCCACCAGCAGAGATCGGCTAGCGGGACTTTACTTC
NA | TRBJ2-2 | 16 | TRBV28 | NA | CASSSIARGYTGELFF | TGTGCCAGCAGTTCGATCGCTAGAGGGTACACCGGGGAGCTGTTTTTT
NA | TRBJ1-1 | 14 | TRBV28 | NA | CASSPPHLNTEAFF | TGTGCCAGCAGTCCCCCTCACTTAAACACTGAAGCTTTCTTT
NA | TRBJ2-3 | 15 | TRBV11-2 | NA | CASSPTGTPTDTQYF | TGTGCCAGCAGCCCGACCGGGACACCTACAGATACGCAGTATTTT
NA | TRBJ1-3 | 16 | TRBV7-8 | few | CASSSGFVRSGNTIYF | TGTGCCAGCAGCTCGGGATTTGTTCGCTCTGGAAACACCATATATTTT
NA | TRBJ1-3 | 15 | TRBV10-3 | NA | CAISEGPGSGNTIYF | TGTGCCATCAGTGAGGGCCCGGGCTCTGGAAACACCATATATTTT
NA | TRBJ2-7 | 14 | TRBV5-4 | NA | CASSSTGTAYEQYF | TGTGCCAGCAGCTCGACCGGGACTGCCTACGAGCAGTACTTC
TRBD2 | TRBJ2-7 | 16 | TRBV2 | NA | CASSVIKLAGDFEQYF | TGTGCCAGCAGTGTAATCAAACTAGCGGGAGACTTCGAGCAGTACTTC
TRBD1 | TRBJ2-7 | 14 | TRBV5-1 | NA | CASSLRDRSYEQYF | TGCGCCAGCAGCTTGAGGGACAGATCCTACGAGCAGTACTTC
TRBD2 | TRBJ2-2 | 14 | TRBV5-5 | NA | CASSRTSNTGELFF | TGTGCCAGCAGCCGGACTAGCAACACCGGGGAGCTGTTTTTT
NA | TRBJ1-1 | 15 | TRBV11-2 | NA | CASSLYGDLNTEAFF | TGTGCCAGCAGCCTGTACGGGGATTTGAACACTGAAGCTTTCTTT
TRBD2 | TRBJ2-2 | 16 | TRBV2 | few | CASSASGRGVSGELFF | TGTGCCAGCAGCGCTAGCGGGAGAGGGGTATCCGGGGAGCTGTTTTTT
TRBD2 | TRBJ2-1 | 15 | TRBV5-1 | NA | CASSLAAGVGHEQFF | TGCGCCAGCAGCTTGGCGGCGGGAGTGGGCCATGAGCAGTTCTTC
TRBD1 | TRBJ1-1 | 15 | TRBV29-1 | few | CSVEGGTGVNTEAFF | TGCAGCGTTGAGGGAGGTACAGGGGTAAACACTGAAGCTTTCTTT
NA | TRBJ2-7 | 15 | TRBV5-6 | few | CASSLGGGGTYEQYF | TGTGCCAGCTCCCTTGGGGGCGGGGGCACCTACGAGCAGTACTTC